A selection of T cell receptor beta chains follows, all from one sample in a study of T-cell reconstitution after alpha-beta-depleted transplantation in children. MiXCR, applied by TCRdb to the PCR reads, yields one record per CDR3 protein. The repertoire holds roughly 98,000 distinct CDR3 sequences, with less than 20% as singletons. The material sequenced was PBMCs, mostly from graft donor cells, taken 180 days after TCRalphabeta/CD19-depleted stem cell transplant. Receptor source: a male patient under 10 years old who had a stem cell transplant for acute lymphoblastic leukemia, so the T cells may come from the graft donor. Both conserved end residues are part of each CDR3. D genes are given only for firm matches. Size tells how often a clone was seen (once, few, many) or the class of an expanded clone, and some rows leave it out.

>once|NA|TRBJ2-7|TRBV4-2
CASSHWTSPGDEQYF
TGTGCCAGCAGCCATTGGACAAGCCCGGGGGACGAGCAGTACTTC
>NA|NA|TRBJ2-7|TRBV29-1
CSVEGARAEQYF
TGCAGCGTTGAAGGAGCCCGGGCCGAGCAGTACTTC
>many|NA|TRBJ2-1|TRBV7-9
CASSLAPRLYSLNEQFF
TGTGCCAGCAGCTTAGCGCCTCGACTATACAGTCTTAATGAGCAGTTCTTC
>NA|NA|TRBJ2-7|TRBV23-1
CASSGGVPPVHEQYF
TGCGCCAGCAGTGGCGGGGTACCTCCGGTCCACGAGCAGTACTTC
>NA|TRBD2|TRBJ2-1|TRBV4-1
CASSRSGATSSYNEQFF
TGCGCCAGCAGCAGGAGCGGGGCCACTAGCTCCTACAATGAGCAGTTCTTC
>NA|NA|TRBJ2-7|TRBV5-1
CASSLETGASYEQYF
TGCGCCAGCAGCTTGGAGACTGGGGCCTCCTACGAGCAGTACTTC
>many|NA|TRBJ1-2|TRBV4-3
CASSQVEGRNYGYTF
TGCGCCAGCAGCCAAGTTGAAGGGCGCAACTATGGCTACACCTTC
>few|NA|TRBJ1-4|TRBV5-1
CASSLKNPPNEKLFF
TGCGCCAGCAGCTTGAAGAACCCTCCAAATGAAAAACTGTTTTTT
>NA|NA|TRBJ1-6|TRBV7-6
CASSLVSGLFNSPLHF
TGTGCCAGCAGCTTAGTGTCAGGTCTTTTTAATTCACCCCTCCACTTT
>few|TRBD2|TRBJ2-7|TRBV20-1
CSARRTSGGSSYEQYF
TGCAGTGCTAGACGGACTAGCGGGGGGTCCTCCTACGAGCAGTACTTC